This T cell receptor beta chain is drawn from a study of control samples from healthy donors and cancer patients. This CDR3 is built from 18 residues. Some clones are missing from TCRdb's copy, which holds only in-frame ones; the method was immunoSEQ multiplex PCR. Of 150,000 to 200,000 clones detected, approximately 90% appear once; the ten largest clones hold 0.55% to 0.7%. Input material: blood. The clonotype was recovered from a young woman in good health. The V gene is TRBV21-1, the J gene TRBJ2-2; the listed D gene, TRBD2, was not tested against the DNA. TRBV21-1 is classified as a pseudogene. The CDR3 sequence: CASSTTEREKADTGELFF. CDR3 bases: TGTGCCAGCAGCACGACCGAGCGGGAGAAAGCGGACACCGGGGAGCTGTTTTTT.